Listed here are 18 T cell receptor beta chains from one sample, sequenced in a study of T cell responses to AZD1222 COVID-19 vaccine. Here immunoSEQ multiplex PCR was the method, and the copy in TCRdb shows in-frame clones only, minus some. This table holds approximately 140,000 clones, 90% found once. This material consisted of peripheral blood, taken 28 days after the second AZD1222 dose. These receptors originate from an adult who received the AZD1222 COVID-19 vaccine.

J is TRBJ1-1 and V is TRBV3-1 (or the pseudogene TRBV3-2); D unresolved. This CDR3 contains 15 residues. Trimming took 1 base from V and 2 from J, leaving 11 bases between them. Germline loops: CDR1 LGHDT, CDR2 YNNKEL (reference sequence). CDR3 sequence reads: CASSQVGGVNTEAFF. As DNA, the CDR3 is TGTGCCAGCAGCCAAGTGGGCGGGGTTAACACTGAAGCTTTCTTT.

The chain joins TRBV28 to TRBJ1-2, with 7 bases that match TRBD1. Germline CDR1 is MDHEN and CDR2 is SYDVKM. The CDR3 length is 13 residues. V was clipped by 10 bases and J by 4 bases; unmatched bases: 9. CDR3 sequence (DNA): TGTGCCACCACCATGGGGACAGCCTATGGCTACACCTTC. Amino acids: CATTMGTAYGYTF.

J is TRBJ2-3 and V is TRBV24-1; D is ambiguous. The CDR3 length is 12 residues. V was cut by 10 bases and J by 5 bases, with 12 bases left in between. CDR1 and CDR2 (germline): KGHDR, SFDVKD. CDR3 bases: TGTGCCACGAGCAGAGGTCAAGATACGCAGTATTTT. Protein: CATSRGQDTQYF.

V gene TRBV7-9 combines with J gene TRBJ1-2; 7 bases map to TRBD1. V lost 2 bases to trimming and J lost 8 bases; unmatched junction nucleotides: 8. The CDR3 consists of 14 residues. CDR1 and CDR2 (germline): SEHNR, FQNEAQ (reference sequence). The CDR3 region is CASSLSGTVPGYTF. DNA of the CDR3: TGTGCCAGCAGCTTATCCGGGACAGTCCCCGGCTACACCTTC.

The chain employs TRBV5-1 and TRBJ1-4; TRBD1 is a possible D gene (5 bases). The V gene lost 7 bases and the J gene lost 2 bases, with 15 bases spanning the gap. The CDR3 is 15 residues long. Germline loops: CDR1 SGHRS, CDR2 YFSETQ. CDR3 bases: TGCGCCAGCCGGGGGTCGGGGAGTACTAATGAAAAACTGTTTTTT. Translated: CASRGSGSTNEKLFF.

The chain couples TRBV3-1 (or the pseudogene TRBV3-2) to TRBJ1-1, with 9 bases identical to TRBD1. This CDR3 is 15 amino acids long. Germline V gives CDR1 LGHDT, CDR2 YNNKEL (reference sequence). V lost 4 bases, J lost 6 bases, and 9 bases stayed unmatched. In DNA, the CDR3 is TGTGCCAGCAGCCCACAGGGACAGGGCGGGGCTGAAGCTTTCTTT. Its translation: CASSPQGQGGAEAFF.

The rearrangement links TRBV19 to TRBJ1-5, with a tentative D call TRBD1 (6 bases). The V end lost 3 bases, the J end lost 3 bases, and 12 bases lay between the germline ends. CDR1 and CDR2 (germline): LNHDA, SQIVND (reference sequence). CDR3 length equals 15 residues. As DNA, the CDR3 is TGTGCCAGTAGTATTTCAGGGGCCAACAATCAGCCCCAGCATTTT. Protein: CASSISGANNQPQHF.

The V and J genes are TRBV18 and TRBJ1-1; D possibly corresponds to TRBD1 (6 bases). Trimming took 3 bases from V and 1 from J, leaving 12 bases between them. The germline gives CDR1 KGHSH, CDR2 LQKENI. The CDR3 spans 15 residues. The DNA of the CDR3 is TGTGCCAGCTCACCCTTTGGGGGCGAGAACACTGAAGCTTTCTTT. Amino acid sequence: CASSPFGGENTEAFF.

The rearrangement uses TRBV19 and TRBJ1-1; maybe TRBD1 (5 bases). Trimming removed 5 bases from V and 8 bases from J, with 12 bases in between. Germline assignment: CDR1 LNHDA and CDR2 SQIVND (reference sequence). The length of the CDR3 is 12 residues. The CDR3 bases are TGTGCCAGTAGTCTCGGGGCCATCGAAGCTTTCTTT. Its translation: CASSLGAIEAFF.

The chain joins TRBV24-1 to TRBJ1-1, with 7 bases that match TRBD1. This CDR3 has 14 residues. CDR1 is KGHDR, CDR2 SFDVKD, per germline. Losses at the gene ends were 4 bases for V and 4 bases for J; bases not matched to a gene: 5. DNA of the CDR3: TGTGCCACCAGTGAGAGGGGGCGCGGCACTGAAGCTTTCTTT. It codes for CATSERGRGTEAFF.

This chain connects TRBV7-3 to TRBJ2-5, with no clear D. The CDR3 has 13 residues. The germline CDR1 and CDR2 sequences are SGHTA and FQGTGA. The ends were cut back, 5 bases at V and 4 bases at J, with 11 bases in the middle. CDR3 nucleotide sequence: TGTGCCAGCAGCCCCAACTTGGGAGAGACCCAGTACTTC. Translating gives CASSPNLGETQYF.

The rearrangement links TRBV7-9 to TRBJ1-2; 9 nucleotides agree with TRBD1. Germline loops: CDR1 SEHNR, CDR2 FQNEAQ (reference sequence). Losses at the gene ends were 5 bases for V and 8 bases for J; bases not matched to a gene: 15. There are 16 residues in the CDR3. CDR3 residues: CASSPGQGVGIGGYTF. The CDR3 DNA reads TGTGCCAGCAGCCCGGGACAGGGTGTGGGAATAGGAGGCTACACCTTC.

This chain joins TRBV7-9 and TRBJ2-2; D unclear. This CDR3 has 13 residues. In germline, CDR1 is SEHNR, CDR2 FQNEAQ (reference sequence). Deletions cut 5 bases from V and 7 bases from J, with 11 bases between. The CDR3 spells CASSPHPGGELFF. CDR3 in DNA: TGTGCCAGCAGCCCCCATCCGGGCGGGGAGCTGTTTTTT. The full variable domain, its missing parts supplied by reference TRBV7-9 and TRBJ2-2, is DTGVSQNPRHKITKRGQNVTFRCDPISEHNRLYWYRQTLGQGPEFLTYFQNEAQLEKSRLLSDRFSAERPKGSFSTLEIQRTEQGDSAMYLCASSPHPGGELFFGEGSRLTVL.

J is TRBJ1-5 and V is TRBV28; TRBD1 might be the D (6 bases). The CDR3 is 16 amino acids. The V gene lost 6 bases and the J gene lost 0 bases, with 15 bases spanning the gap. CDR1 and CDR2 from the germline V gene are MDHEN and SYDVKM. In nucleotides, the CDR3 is TGTGCCAGCAGCAATGCAGGGGTAGGTAGCAATCAGCCCCAGCATTTT. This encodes CASSNAGVGSNQPQHF.

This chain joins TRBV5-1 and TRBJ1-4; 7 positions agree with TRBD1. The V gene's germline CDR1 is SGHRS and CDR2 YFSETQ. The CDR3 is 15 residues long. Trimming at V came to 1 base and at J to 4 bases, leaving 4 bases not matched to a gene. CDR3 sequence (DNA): TGCGCCAGCAGCTTGTCGGGACAGATTAATGAAAAACTGTTTTTT. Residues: CASSLSGQINEKLFF.

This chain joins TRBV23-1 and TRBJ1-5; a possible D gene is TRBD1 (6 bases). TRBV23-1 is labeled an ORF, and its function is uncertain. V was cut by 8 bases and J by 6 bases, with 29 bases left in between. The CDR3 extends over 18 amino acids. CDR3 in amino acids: CASHTRGGPQRSAQPQHF. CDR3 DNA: TGCGCCAGCCATACTCGTGGGGGGCCTCAGAGGTCGGCTCAGCCCCAGCATTTT.

CDR3: CASSPRDLNTEAFF. The CDR3 bases are TGTGCCAGCAGCCCCAGGGACTTAAACACTGAAGCTTTCTTT. This chain links TRBV4-2 with TRBJ1-1, with D perhaps matching TRBD1 (5 bases). V gave up 4 bases and J gave up 2 bases, with 11 bases separating them. CDR1 and CDR2 (germline): LGHNA, YNFKEQ. CDR3 length: 14 amino acids.

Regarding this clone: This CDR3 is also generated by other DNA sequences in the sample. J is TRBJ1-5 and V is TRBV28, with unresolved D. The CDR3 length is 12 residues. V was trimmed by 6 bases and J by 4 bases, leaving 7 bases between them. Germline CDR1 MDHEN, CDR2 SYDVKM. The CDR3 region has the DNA TGTGCCAGCAGGGAAGGGAATCAGCCCCAGCATTTT. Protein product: CASREGNQPQHF. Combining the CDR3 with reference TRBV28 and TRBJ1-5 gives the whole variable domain DVKVTQSSRYLVKRTGEKVFLECVQDMDHENMFWYRQDPGLGLRLIYFSYDVKMKEKGDIPEGYSVSREKKERFSLILESASTNQTSMYLCASREGNQPQHFGDGTRLSIL.